This T cell receptor (beta chain) was identified in a study of cytomegalovirus exposure and HLA in healthy donors. General observations from the study: Most CMV-associated TCR beta chains appeared HLA-restricted in a later analysis. Owing to their indistinguishability, certain V segments, notably TRBV6-2 and TRBV6-3, were excluded. In a later analysis, TCR beta V- and J-gene trimming showed a link to a missense DCLRE1C variant.

With 60 Vbeta and 13 Jbeta primers, the PCR was carried out. The method was immunoSEQ multiplex PCR; TCRdb's version includes in-frame clones alone and lacks a portion of them. Counted here are about 150,000 clones, 85% occurring once; the ten biggest clones make up 1%. The germline V gene has CDR1 ENHRY and CDR2 SYGVKD. The CDR3 length is 15 residues. V lost 10 bases and J lost 0; bases outside the gene matches: 9. This clone has just one count. Antigen: not known. This sequence joins TRBV10-3 and TRBJ1-5, with 7 bases aligning to TRBD1. The TCR sequence derives from a boy aged 2 to 9 in good health and CMV-seronegative. Sequenced material: PBMCs. As DNA, the CDR3 is TGTGCCACGAGACAGGGATTGGTTAGCAATCAGCCCCAGCATTTT. It translates to CATRQGLVSNQPQHF.